This TCR beta chain is from a study of blood T cells in healthy people across ages. With each sample, at least 6 micrograms of total RNA were extracted. The sample holds a few counts of this clonotype. Through a sample-barcoded 5' primer and a J-beta primer mix, a second PCR was run for roughly 7 to 12 cycles. TCRdb re-derived calls from the 5' RACE reads in MiXCR, one entry per CDR3 protein. The sample includes some 780,000 distinct CDR3 sequences, approximately 60% of them seen just once. Trimming pared 3 bases from V and 4 bases from J, leaving 7 bases between. The CDR3 has 12 amino acids. The germline gives CDR1 SGHTA, CDR2 FQGTGA.

Source material: blood. The TCR was taken from a man aged 40-49 years in good health. The rearrangement links TRBV7-3 to TRBJ2-7; D is unresolved. This CDR3 reads CASSFNRYEQYF. The CDR3 region has the DNA TGTGCCAGCAGCTTTAACAGATACGAGCAGTACTTC. Variable domain in full (rest from reference TRBV7-3 and TRBJ2-7): GAGVSQTPSNKVTEKGKYVELRCDPISGHTALYWYRQSLGQGPEFLIYFQGTGAADDSGLPNDRFFAVRPEGSVSTLKIQRTERGDSAVYLCASSFNRYEQYFGPGTRLTVT.